This paragraph reports one TCR beta chain. At the DNA level, this CDR3 is encoded by other sequences in the same sample as well. This CDR3 comprises 15 residues. The V gene end was trimmed by 2 bases and the J gene end by 3 bases; junction bases not matched to a gene: 2. In germline, CDR1 is LNHDA, CDR2 SQIVND (reference sequence). Method: immunoSEQ multiplex PCR; TCRdb's copy keeps in-frame clones and lacks some. The table includes around 160,000 clones, 80% detected once. This specimen belongs to a study of blood T cell repertoires in COVID-19. The source of this sequence is a woman between 55 and 75 years old who had recovered from COVID-19. Input material: PBMCs or T cells enriched from blood (not recorded which). The rearrangement uses TRBV19 and TRBJ2-3, with 10 bases fitting TRBD2. The CDR3 DNA sequence: TGTGCCAGTAGTATACGGACTAGCGGAACAGATACGCAGTATTTT. Protein sequence: CASSIRTSGTDTQYF.